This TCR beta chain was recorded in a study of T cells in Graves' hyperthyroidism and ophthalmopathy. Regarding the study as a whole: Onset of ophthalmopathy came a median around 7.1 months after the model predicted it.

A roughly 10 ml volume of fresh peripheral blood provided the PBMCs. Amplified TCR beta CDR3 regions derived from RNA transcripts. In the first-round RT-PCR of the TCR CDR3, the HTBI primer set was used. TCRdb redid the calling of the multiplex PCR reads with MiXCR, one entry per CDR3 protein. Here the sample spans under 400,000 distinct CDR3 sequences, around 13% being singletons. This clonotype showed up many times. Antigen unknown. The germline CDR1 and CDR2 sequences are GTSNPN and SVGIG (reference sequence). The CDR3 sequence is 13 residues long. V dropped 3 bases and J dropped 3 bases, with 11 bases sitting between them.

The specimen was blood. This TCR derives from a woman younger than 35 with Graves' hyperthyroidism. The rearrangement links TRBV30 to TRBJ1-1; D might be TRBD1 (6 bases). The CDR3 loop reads CAWSPTGYTEAFF. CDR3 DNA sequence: TGTGCCTGGAGCCCAACAGGGTACACTGAAGCTTTCTTT.